One and the same sample provided the 8 T cell receptor beta chains below, sequenced in a study of T cell changes during pregnancy in multiple sclerosis. Repertoires were generated with immunoSEQ multiplex PCR, while TCRdb's copy carries only in-frame clones and drops some. The profile covers tens of thousands of clones, with roughly 93% appearing a single time and around 1.8% taken by the ten largest. The sequences come from peripheral blood, collected after pregnancy. These receptors were collected from a female donor with multiple sclerosis, enrolled in a pregnancy study.

This chain links TRBV6-6 with TRBJ2-7, with D possibly being TRBD2 (6 bases). The CDR3 extends over 13 amino acids. Germline-derived CDR1 and CDR2 are MNHNY and SVGAGI (reference sequence). V gave up 6 bases and J gave up 1 base, with 10 bases separating them. CDR3: CASRGLPSYEQYF. The CDR3 nucleotides read TGTGCCAGCAGAGGACTACCTTCCTACGAGCAGTACTTC.

The chain joins TRBV13 to TRBJ2-2; 7 nucleotides agree with TRBD2. CDR1 and CDR2 (germline): PRHDT, FYEKMQ (reference sequence). The CDR3 covers 17 residues. V trimming: 1 base; J trimming: 3 bases; junction bases outside the gene matches: 8. For the CDR3, the DNA is TGTGCCAGCAGCTTAGTCCAGCGGGGACGGGACACCGGGGAGCTGTTTTTT. Its translation is CASSLVQRGRDTGELFF.

This rearrangement joins TRBV5-1 to TRBJ2-7; TRBD2 aligns across 8 bases. Germline V gives CDR1 SGHRS, CDR2 YFSETQ. The CDR3 is made up of 16 amino acids. The J segment lost 5 bases and the V segment lost 0 bases, leaving 10 bases of the junction unmatched. In DNA, the CDR3 is TGCGCCAGCAGCTTGGCCCGAGGACTAGCAGTCGACGAGCAGTACTTC. Translated: CASSLARGLAVDEQYF.

This rearrangement joins TRBV25-1 to TRBJ2-1; 8 nucleotides line up with TRBD1. Looked up from germline, CDR1 is MGHDK and CDR2 is SYGVNS. The CDR3 consists of 15 residues. V gave up 4 bases and J gave up 9 bases; unmatched junction bases: 11. Written as DNA, the CDR3 is TGTGCCAGCAGTGGGTTTGGGACAGGTGAGGCTGAGCAGTTCTTC. Its protein product is CASSGFGTGEAEQFF.

This clone has only one observation. The chain has TRBV7-7 and TRBJ2-7, with D possibly TRBD2 on 6 matching bases. The CDR3 length is 14 residues. CDR1 is SSHAT, CDR2 FNYEAQ, per germline (reference sequence). CDR3 amino acids: CARPRGTLFYEQYF. The DNA for the CDR3 is TGTGCTAGACCCCGCGGGACTCTTTTCTACGAGCAGTACTTC.

The rearrangement joins TRBV5-6 to TRBJ1-6, with 8 bases fitting TRBD1. After removal of 4 bases from V and 10 bases from J, the junction contained 7 bases not matched to a gene. CDR3 length equals 14 residues. Per germline, CDR1 SGHDT and CDR2 YYEEEE. The chain's CDR3 is CASSRTGSSSPLHF. CDR3 nucleotide sequence: TGTGCCAGCAGCCGGACAGGGAGTTCCTCACCCCTCCACTTT.

The rearrangement joins TRBV27 to TRBJ2-1, with 13 bases that match TRBD2. Germline loops: CDR1 MNHEY, CDR2 SMNVEV (reference sequence). CDR3 length: 15 amino acids. The trim removed 5 bases at V and 7 bases at J, leaving 5 bases unmatched. The CDR3 is CASSKGTSGKNEQFF. The DNA of the CDR3 is TGTGCCAGCAGTAAAGGGACTAGCGGGAAAAATGAGCAGTTCTTC.

V is TRBV19 and J is TRBJ2-7, with a possible D match to TRBD1 (5 bases). Germline V gene lookup returns CDR1 LNHDA and CDR2 SQIVND (reference sequence). CDR3 length equals 15 residues. V was pared by 4 bases and J by 1 base, with 14 bases between. CDR3 amino acids: CASSTGRGMSYEQYF. The CDR3 bases are TGTGCCAGTAGTACAGGAAGGGGAATGTCCTACGAGCAGTACTTC.